These 5 T cell receptor beta chains originate from one sample sequenced in a study of human T cells and chemical hapten exposure. As the library was built, unique molecular identifiers were attached to individual cDNA molecules. Using its own MiXCR run on the reads, TCRdb lists one record per CDR3 protein. The sample consists of around 120,000 distinct CDR3 sequences, around 8.5% of them appearing once. Total RNA was isolated from unfractionated whole blood. The sequenced material came from whole blood. The source is a human donor in good health. Some clones in this sample may be carry-over from other donors' samples.

J is TRBJ2-7 and V is TRBV6-1; a possible D gene is TRBD2 (6 bases). The V gene lost 10 bases and the J gene lost 1 base, with 11 bases spanning the gap. The CDR3 consists of 12 residues. Germline V gene lookup returns CDR1 MNHNS and CDR2 SASEGT. CDR3 region: CATGRESYEQYF. In DNA, the CDR3 is TGTGCCACCGGACGGGAGTCCTACGAGCAGTACTTC.

There are a few counts of this clonotype. V is TRBV5-1 and J is TRBJ2-2, with 13 bases identical to TRBD2. Unmatched junction bases numbered 10, after V lost 3 bases and J lost 5 bases. This CDR3 contains 18 residues. CDR1 is SGHRS and CDR2 is YFSETQ in the germline V gene. CDR3 sequence reads: CASSSLGLAGVGTGELFF. CDR3 coding DNA: TGCGCCAGCAGCTCCCTTGGACTAGCGGGAGTGGGGACCGGGGAGCTGTTTTTT.

This clonotype was picked up a small number of times. The V call is TRBV11-1, the J call TRBJ2-7; 7 positions agree with TRBD1. The CDR3 is 15 amino acids. CDR1 SGHAT and CDR2 FQDESV come from the germline V gene (reference sequence). The ends lost 4 bases at V and 0 bases at J; junction bases unmatched: 6. CDR3 in amino acids: CASSSNRGTSYEQYF. The CDR3 DNA reads TGTGCCAGCAGCTCCAACAGGGGTACCTCCTACGAGCAGTACTTC. Looking up the rest from reference TRBV11-1 and TRBJ2-7 gives the full variable domain: EAEVAQSPRYKITEKSQAVAFWCDPISGHATLYWYRQILGQGPELLVQFQDESVVDDSQLPKDRFSAERLKGVDSTLKIQPAELGDSAMYLCASSSNRGTSYEQYFGPGTRLTVT.

Regarding this clonotype: At one end, the junction sequence differs from germline, possibly due to a read error. The V gene is TRBV6-6, the J gene TRBJ2-2, with D possibly matching TRBD1 (5 bases). CDR3 length: 16 amino acids. Germline V gives CDR1 MNHNY, CDR2 SVGAGI (reference sequence). This CDR3 reads CASSSAQAGNAGELFF. CDR3 sequence (DNA): TGTGCCAGCAGTTCTGCCCAGGCAGGGAACGCCGGGGAGCTGTTTTTT.

This clonotype was seen more than once but under ten times. The rearrangement links TRBV7-2 to TRBJ2-3, with TRBD2 matching over 10 bases. Per germline, CDR1 SGHTA and CDR2 FQGNSA. V was clipped by 5 bases and J by 5 bases; unmatched bases: 25. The CDR3 sequence is 21 residues long. Written as DNA, the CDR3 is TGTGCCAGCAGCCCCCCGTGGACAGCGAGGCTAGCGGGAGCGCGGGGAGATACGCAGTATTTT. Its protein is CASSPPWTARLAGARGDTQYF.